This T cell receptor beta chain emerged from a study of T cells after yellow fever vaccination. V shed 1 base and J shed 0 bases, with 12 bases lying between them. Germline V gene sequence: CDR1 KGHDR, CDR2 SFDVKD. The length of the CDR3 is 17 residues. TCRdb re-derived calls from the 5' RACE reads in MiXCR, one entry per CDR3 protein. The data show a few hundred thousand distinct CDR3 sequences, 6.9% seen once. The chain joins TRBV24-1 to TRBJ2-1; D gene uncertain. The TCR originated in a man aged 25 to 40 who received the YFV17D yellow fever vaccine. Sample: CD4+ T cells sorted from PBMCs, taken 15 days after the yellow fever booster vaccination. The CDR3 sequence is CATSDFGGLSSYNEQFF. The CDR3, as DNA: TGTGCCACCAGTGATTTCGGCGGCCTGAGCTCCTACAATGAGCAGTTCTTC.